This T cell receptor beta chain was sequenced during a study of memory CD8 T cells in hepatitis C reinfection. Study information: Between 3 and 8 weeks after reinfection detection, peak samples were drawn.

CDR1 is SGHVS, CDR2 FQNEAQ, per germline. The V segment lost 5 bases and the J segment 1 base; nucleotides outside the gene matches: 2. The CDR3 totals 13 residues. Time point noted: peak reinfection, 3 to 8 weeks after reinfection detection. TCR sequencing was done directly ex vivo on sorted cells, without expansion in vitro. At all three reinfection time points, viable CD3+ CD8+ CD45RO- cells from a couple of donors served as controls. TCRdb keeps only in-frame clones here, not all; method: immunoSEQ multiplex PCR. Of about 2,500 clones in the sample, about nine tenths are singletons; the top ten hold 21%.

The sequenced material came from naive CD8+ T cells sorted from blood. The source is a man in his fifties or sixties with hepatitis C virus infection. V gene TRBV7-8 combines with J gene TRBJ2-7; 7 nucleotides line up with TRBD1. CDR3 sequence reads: CASSDRASYEQYF. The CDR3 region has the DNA TGTGCCAGCAGCGACAGGGCATCCTACGAGCAGTACTTC.